The text below deals with one TCR beta chain. Only a few counts were recorded for this clonotype. It lacks a known antigen. Per-nucleotide qualities are absent, and no much larger clonotype sits a single base away. The sample is drawn from a study of T cells of healthy individuals (dated by TCRdb to about 2018). The junction carries 12 bases between V and J, which are trimmed by 3 bases and 10 bases respectively. CDR1 and CDR2 are drawn from the germline V gene: MDHEN, SYDVKM. The CDR3, from cysteine to phenylalanine, totals 12 residues. This entry keeps only the CDR3 DNA: 36 bases, framed from base 1. Library preparation employed 5' RACE. TCRdb names Illumina MiSeq as the instrument used. In TCRdb, the public reads were trimmed at Q25 with fastp and aligned with MiXCR, with productive beta chains retained. Merged by CDR3 protein, the rows form single entries marked with the most common genes and DNA. A total of around 79,000 distinct CDR3 sequences appear in this sample, roughly 5% of them only once. Roughly 7.1% of the sample is in the top ten clones.

The receptor was isolated from a female donor in good health. The chain links TRBV28 with TRBJ1-2; a tentative D call is TRBD1 (6 bases match). DNA sequence: TGTGCCAGCAGTTTCTTCGGGGGCCACTACACCTTC. This yields the protein CASSFFGGHYTF.